The sequence of this TCR beta chain was determined in a study of CD8+ T cells in alopecia areata. Study-level findings and limits: In scalp and blood during tofacitinib, many expanded lesional clones persisted. Lesional scalp displayed greater clonality than normal scalp, most notably in alopecia totalis/universalis.

Extracted RNA was reverse transcribed, and the resulting cDNA served as sequencing template. The method was immunoSEQ multiplex PCR; TCRdb's version includes in-frame clones alone and lacks a portion of them. The sample holds some 190,000 clones; 45% to 75% are singletons and the top ten take roughly 0.67%. Treatment given: oral pan-JAK inhibitor, 5-10 mg twice daily. This clone was found a few times. What it binds is unknown. Per the germline V gene, CDR1 is SNHLY and CDR2 is FYNNEI. The CDR3 consists of 15 residues. Trimming took 7 bases from V and 1 from J, leaving 13 bases between them. The sample consisted of CD4+ T cells sorted from blood, taken at week 4, from a patient treated with tofacitinib. This receptor was identified in a human donor with alopecia areata. The chain joins TRBV2 to TRBJ2-2, with TRBD2 as a possible D gene (6 bases). The chain's CDR3 is CASIGSSGNTGELFF. The DNA for the CDR3 is TGTGCCAGCATAGGGAGTAGCGGGAACACCGGGGAGCTGTTTTTT.